The source of this TCR beta chain is a study of shared clonotypes between healthy human individuals. Across the whole study: Samples came from two female and a few male donors aged 18 to 49. CD8 memory received one plate per donor, CD8 naive two, CD4 memory three and CD4 naive three.

Broader study findings: Sharing across four donors was seen in 4% to 6.5% of naive CD4 clonotypes.

As for this clone: What it binds is not known.

Using immunoSEQ multiplex PCR, the repertoire was profiled, and TCRdb retains in-frame clones only, with some absent. Of over a million clones listed, approximately 98.5% are singletons. The TCR originated in a man aged 25-40 years in good health. Sequencing was done on a sample of naive CD4+ T cells sorted from blood. Subset noted: CD45RA+ positively selected.

The CDR3 spells CASSLRGYLPYNEQFF. The CDR3 nucleotides read TGTGCCAGCAGCTTAAGGGGATATTTACCCTACAATGAGCAGTTCTTC. The chain recombines TRBV7-2 with TRBJ2-1, with a possible D match to TRBD1 (5 bases). Germline CDR1 and CDR2: SGHTA and FQGNSA. The CDR3 loop spans 16 amino acids. With 2 bases removed from V and 2 bases from J, the gap between germline ends came to 13 bases.